These 9 T cell receptor beta chains were all obtained from the same sample, sequenced in a study of technical replicates of blood from a few donors. Libraries were prepared by immunoSEQ multiplex PCR; TCRdb keeps only in-frame clonotypes and omits some of them. There are 70,000 to 90,000 clones in the sample; 90% to 95% occur only once, and approximately 0.4% lies in the top ten. The sequencing sample was made of T cells isolated from PBMCs. All receptors come from a human donor in good health.

J is TRBJ2-1 and V is TRBV15, with 9 bases matching TRBD2. The CDR3 spans 18 residues. The germline gives CDR1 LNHNV, CDR2 YYDKDF (reference sequence). The V and J ends lost 0 bases and 7 bases, in that order; junction bases with no gene match: 13. The CDR3 region has the DNA TGTGCCACCAGCAGAGATGGGGTCTGGCGGGAGGGGTTGAATGAGCAGTTCTTC. Its translation: CATSRDGVWREGLNEQFF.

This sequence joins TRBV27 and TRBJ2-7; TRBD2 matches 8 bases. Germline lookup yields CDR1 MNHEY and CDR2 SMNVEV (reference sequence). There are 15 residues in the CDR3. Trimming cost V 2 bases and J 5 bases; bases outside gene matches: 8. The CDR3 reads CASSLAGTRENEQYF. Here the CDR3 DNA reads TGTGCCAGCAGTTTAGCGGGGACTAGGGAGAACGAGCAGTACTTC.

The genes are TRBV9 and TRBJ2-5, with a tentative D call TRBD2 (6 bases). The CDR3 is 11 residues long. Deletions cut 4 bases from V and 5 bases from J, with 6 bases between. The germline V gene has CDR1 SGDLS and CDR2 YYNGEE. CDR3 sequence reads: CASSSGETQYF. CDR3 nucleotides: TGTGCCAGCAGCAGCGGGGAGACCCAGTACTTC.

The chain has TRBV7-3 and TRBJ2-1; no reliable D call. Deletions cut 5 bases from V and 4 bases from J, with 15 bases between. The CDR3 contains 15 residues. Germline CDR1 SGHTA, CDR2 FQGTGA. The CDR3 DNA reads TGTGCCAGCAGCCCAATGGGTTCCGGGTACAATGAGCAGTTCTTC. It is translated as CASSPMGSGYNEQFF.

J is TRBJ2-7 and V is TRBV9; 8 bases match TRBD2. J gave up 2 bases and V 4 bases, and 5 bases lay outside the gene matches. The V gene's germline CDR1 is SGDLS and CDR2 YYNGEE. The CDR3 has 14 residues. The CDR3 sequence is CASSPQGLAYEQYF. CDR3 DNA: TGTGCCAGCAGCCCGCAGGGACTAGCCTACGAGCAGTACTTC. The full variable domain, rest sourced from reference TRBV9 and TRBJ2-7, is DSGVTQTPKHLITATGQRVTLRCSPRSGDLSVYWYQQSLDQGLQFLIQYYNGEERAKGNILERFSAQQFPDLHSELNLSSLELGDSALYFCASSPQGLAYEQYFGPGTRLTVT.

The chain recombines TRBV10-1 with TRBJ2-1; 7 bases map to TRBD2. V trimming: 2 bases; J trimming: 3 bases; junction bases outside the gene matches: 10. Looked up from germline, CDR1 is WNHNN and CDR2 is SYGVQD (reference sequence). The CDR3 runs 17 residues. Here the CDR3 DNA reads TGCGCCAGCAGTGAGGTGGCGGGAGTTAACTACTACAATGAGCAGTTCTTC. Residues: CASSEVAGVNYYNEQFF.

J is TRBJ1-2 and V is TRBV27; the D gene is possibly TRBD1 (6 bases). This CDR3 has 15 residues. Germline loops: CDR1 MNHEY, CDR2 SMNVEV (reference sequence). The V end was cut by 7 bases, the J end by 10 bases, with 25 bases between. The CDR3 sequence: CASTHSETGPMDYTF. The CDR3 DNA reads TGTGCCAGCACTCACTCCGAGACAGGACCTATGGACTACACCTTC.

The J gene is TRBJ2-2, the V gene TRBV19, with TRBD1 identical over 10 bases. The CDR3 is 16 residues long. In germline, CDR1 is LNHDA, CDR2 SQIVND (reference sequence). The CDR3 bases are TGTGCGCTCAGGAGAGAGACAGGGGGCGCGGGCGGGGAGCTGTTTTTT. This encodes CALRRETGGAGGELFF.

The V and J genes are TRBV7-9 and TRBJ2-5; a weak D match, TRBD2 (5 bases). Germline lookup yields CDR1 SEHNR and CDR2 FQNEAQ (reference sequence). Trimming pared 6 bases from V and 3 bases from J, leaving 11 bases between. CDR3 length: 13 residues. The DNA of the CDR3 is TGTGCCAGCAGGTTTAGCGCCGAAGAGACCCAGTACTTC. It translates to CASRFSAEETQYF.